These T cell receptor beta chains were read from a single sample in a study of blood T cells in healthy people across ages. MiXCR, run by TCRdb on the 5' RACE reads, gives a single entry per CDR3 protein. The sample yields 1.5 million to 2 million distinct CDR3 sequences, about 39% seen once. Source material: blood. These receptors originate from a human donor in good health. Both conserved end residues are part of each CDR3. D genes are given only for firm matches. Clone size is stated in some rows and not others, as once, few, many or a class when expanded.

D: NA
V: TRBV20-1
J: TRBJ1-1
size: few
CDR3: CSARGRTEAFF
DNA: TGCAGTGCTAGAGGCAGGACTGAAGCTTTCTTT

D: TRBD2
V: TRBV9
J: TRBJ2-3
size: NA
CDR3: CASSEDRLAGTDTQYF
DNA: TGTGCCAGCAGCGAGGACCGACTAGCGGGCACAGATACGCAGTATTTT

D: NA
V: TRBV21-1
J: TRBJ2-1
size: NA
CDR3: CASSKSPGVAGKCYNEQFF
DNA: TGTGCCAGCAGCAAATCCCCTGGAGTAGCGGGGAAATGTTACAATGAGCAGTTCTTC

D: TRBD1
V: TRBV15
J: TRBJ2-4
size: NA
CDR3: CATSRRQGRGAKNIQYF
DNA: TGTGCCACCAGCAGAAGACAGGGAAGAGGGGCCAAAAACATTCAGTACTTC

D: NA
V: TRBV20-1
J: TRBJ2-5
size: NA
CDR3: CSARRTEGMESQYF
DNA: TGCAGTGCGCGGAGGACAGAGGGAATGGAATCCCAGTACTTC

D: TRBD1
V: TRBV18
J: TRBJ1-2
size: few
CDR3: CASSPYRPGTGASYGYTF
DNA: TGTGCCAGCTCACCATATCGCCCTGGGACAGGGGCCTCCTATGGCTACACCTTC

D: NA
V: TRBV12-5
J: TRBJ2-3
size: few
CDR3: CAMLQSYSTDTQYF
DNA: TGTGCTATGCTTCAGTCCTATAGCACAGATACGCAGTATTTT

D: NA
V: TRBV20-1
J: TRBJ2-1
size: NA
CDR3: CSARDGGGPGEQFF
DNA: TGCAGTGCTAGAGATGGCGGGGGCCCTGGGGAGCAGTTCTTC

D: TRBD1
V: TRBV6-2/TRBV6-3
J: TRBJ2-5
size: NA
CDR3: CASRHLTGDQETQYF
DNA: TGTGCCAGCAGACATTTGACAGGGGACCAAGAGACCCAGTACTTC

D: TRBD1
V: TRBV3-1
J: TRBJ2-4
size: NA
CDR3: CASSQVRGPAKNIQYF
DNA: TGTGCCAGCAGCCAAGTAAGGGGGCCGGCCAAAAACATTCAGTACTTC

D: NA
V: TRBV10-3
J: TRBJ1-2
size: NA
CDR3: CAISERGLQSFYGYTF
DNA: TGTGCCATCAGTGAGCGCGGGCTTCAGAGCTTCTATGGCTACACCTTC

D: NA
V: TRBV6-2/TRBV6-3
J: TRBJ1-2
size: once
CDR3: CASSYFGLLVHYTF
DNA: TGTGCCAGCAGTTACTTCGGGTTGCTGGTCCACTACACCTTC

D: TRBD1
V: TRBV2
J: TRBJ2-5
size: NA
CDR3: CASSGTGGGQETQYF
DNA: TGTGCCAGCAGTGGGACAGGGGGCGGCCAAGAGACCCAGTACTTC

D: NA
V: TRBV7-2
J: TRBJ2-3
size: few
CDR3: CASSFFRGALADAQYF
DNA: TGTGCCAGCAGCTTTTTCCGGGGGGCGCTGGCAGATGCGCAGTATTTT

D: NA
V: TRBV4-2
J: TRBJ2-4
size: NA
CDR3: CASSQDRTGPRGIQYF
DNA: TGTGCCAGCAGCCAAGATAGGACGGGGCCGCGGGGCATTCAGTACTTC

D: NA
V: TRBV6-6
J: TRBJ2-1
size: NA
CDR3: CAGRAGIHANEQFF
DNA: TGTGCCGGTAGGGCGGGGATTCACGCGAATGAGCAGTTCTTC

D: TRBD2
V: TRBV4-3
J: TRBJ2-4
size: NA
CDR3: CASSSSTSGDPRAKNIQYF
DNA: TGCGCCAGCAGCTCCTCGACTAGCGGGGATCCTCGAGCCAAAAACATTCAGTACTTC

D: NA
V: TRBV6-2/TRBV6-3
J: TRBJ2-5
size: NA
CDR3: CASSQGPSRSETQYF
DNA: TGTGCCAGCAGCCAGGGGCCTTCTAGATCAGAGACCCAGTACTTC

D: NA
V: TRBV5-8
J: TRBJ1-5
size: few
CDR3: CASSFGRYSNQPQHF
DNA: TGTGCCAGCAGCTTCGGACGGTATAGCAATCAGCCCCAGCATTTT

D: TRBD1
V: TRBV20-1
J: TRBJ1-1
size: NA
CDR3: CTARPGQGLWGEAFF
DNA: TGCACCGCCCGTCCCGGACAGGGGCTATGGGGTGAAGCTTTCTTT

D: NA
V: TRBV4-3
J: TRBJ2-1
size: once
CDR3: CTSSQDLAGRDEQFF
DNA: TGCACCAGCAGCCAAGATCTCGCAGGCAGGGATGAGCAGTTCTTC

D: NA
V: TRBV29-1
J: TRBJ2-1
size: few
CDR3: CSARSILYNEQFF
DNA: TGCAGCGCCCGCAGCATCCTGTACAATGAGCAGTTCTTC

D: NA
V: TRBV5-1
J: TRBJ1-2
size: NA
CDR3: CASSLEASGIDGYTF
DNA: TGCGCCAGCAGCTTGGAGGCCTCGGGGATTGACGGCTACACCTTC

D: TRBD1
V: TRBV6-2/TRBV6-3
J: TRBJ2-4
size: NA
CDR3: CASSYPLGGRKNIQYF
DNA: TGTGCCAGCAGTTACCCCCTAGGGGGCCGGAAAAACATTCAGTACTTC

D: NA
V: TRBV21-1
J: TRBJ2-3
size: NA
CDR3: CASSKCARGRDTQYF
DNA: TGTGCCAGCAGCAAATGCGCCAGGGGGAGAGATACGCAGTATTTT